Following are 29 T cell receptor beta chains from one sample sequenced in a study of Ad26.COV2.S vaccination and SARS-CoV-2 variants. Assay: immunoSEQ multiplex PCR; the TCRdb copy retains only in-frame clones and omits some. Among 380,000 or so clones listed, approximately 86% were seen once. Stated treatment: about 20 received Ad26.COV2.S at low or high dose, single or two shots; 5 received placebo; per-sample allocation not given. It was on day 63 after the first vaccine or placebo injection that samples were taken. Sequenced here: peripheral blood, sampled in a trial of Ad26.COV2.S vaccine versus placebo. Source of these receptors: a person between 18 and 59 years old who received the Ad26.COV2.S COVID-19 vaccine or a placebo.

The chain has TRBV28 and TRBJ2-7; no firm D call. The V gene's germline CDR1 is MDHEN and CDR2 SYDVKM. V dropped 5 bases and J dropped 1 base, with 15 bases sitting between them. The CDR3 covers 15 residues. This chain's CDR3 is CASSLTLGPSYEQYF. CDR3 sequence (DNA): TGTGCCAGCAGTCTCACCCTCGGGCCGTCCTACGAGCAGTACTTC.

This chain links TRBV18 with TRBJ1-5; D perhaps matches TRBD1 (6 bases). CDR1 and CDR2 (germline): KGHSH, LQKENI. This CDR3 spans 20 amino acids. Trimming took off 3 bases at V and 3 bases at J, with 27 bases between the two ends. Here the CDR3 DNA reads TGTGCCAGCTCACCCATAGGATTGATTCAGGGGATCAATCCCAATCAGCCCCAGCATTTT. The encoded protein is CASSPIGLIQGINPNQPQHF.

This chain joins TRBV5-1 and TRBJ2-2; TRBD2 agrees at 9 bases. The CDR3 runs to 16 residues. Germline-derived CDR1 and CDR2 are SGHRS and YFSETQ. Losses at the gene ends were 2 bases for V and 4 bases for J; bases not matched to a gene: 6. The CDR3 sequence: CASSFGGTSLTGELFF. CDR3 nucleotides: TGCGCCAGCAGCTTTGGTGGGACTAGCCTCACCGGGGAGCTGTTTTTT.

In nucleotides, the CDR3 is TGCGCCAGCAGTGAGTCCACCCAAGAGACCCAGTACTTC. It is translated as CASSESTQETQYF. The chain is built from TRBV10-1 and TRBJ2-5; D gene ambiguous. CDR1 and CDR2 (germline): WNHNN, SYGVQD (reference sequence). Trimming pared 0 bases from V and 1 base from J, leaving 3 bases between. The CDR3 sequence is 13 residues long.

The rearrangement joins TRBV10-3 to TRBJ2-2; 10 nucleotides line up with TRBD2. CDR1 and CDR2 from the germline V gene are ENHRY and SYGVKD. Trimming at V came to 9 bases and at J to 6 bases, leaving 4 bases not matched to a gene. The CDR3 consists of 13 residues. The CDR3 DNA follows: TGTGCCATAAGCGGGGGGGCAGCCGGGGAGCTGTTTTTT. This codes for CAISGGAAGELFF.

This sequence joins TRBV11-2 and TRBJ1-2; TRBD1 might be the D (6 bases). Looked up from germline, CDR1 is SGHAT and CDR2 is FQNNGV. CDR3 length: 15 amino acids. Between the trimmed V and J ends, which lost 6 bases and 0 bases, there was a span of 14 bases. CDR3 DNA sequence: TGTGCCAGCAGGGAATGGACAGCTCCTAACTATGGCTACACCTTC. It translates to CASREWTAPNYGYTF.

The chain is built from TRBV6-6 and TRBJ2-1; a possible D gene is TRBD2 (6 bases). The germline V gene has CDR1 MNHNY and CDR2 SVGAGI (reference sequence). The CDR3 contains 14 residues. With 6 bases removed from V and 4 bases from J, the gap between germline ends came to 13 bases. DNA for the CDR3: TGTGCCAGCAGCCACGGGGGAACTTACAATGAGCAGTTCTTC. As protein: CASSHGGTYNEQFF.

The rearrangement joins TRBV7-9 to TRBJ2-2; 9 bases match TRBD2. The CDR3 sequence is 16 residues long. The V segment lost 7 bases and the J segment 3 bases; nucleotides outside the gene matches: 9. The germline V gene encodes CDR1 SEHNR and CDR2 FQNEAQ (reference sequence). CDR3 nucleotides: TGTGCCAGCACCTCATCGGCGGGAGGGGACACCGGGGAGCTGTTTTTT. Protein product: CASTSSAGGDTGELFF.

This chain links TRBV7-2 with TRBJ1-4, with TRBD1 as a possible D gene (5 bases). CDR3 length equals 13 residues. The V gene lost 1 base and the J gene lost 8 bases, with 8 bases spanning the gap. Germline V lookup: CDR1 SGHTA, CDR2 FQGNSA. The CDR3 DNA is TGTGCCAGCAGCTTAGTAGGGGCCGAAAAACTGTTTTTT. Amino acids: CASSLVGAEKLFF. The variable domain in full, completed from reference TRBV7-2 and TRBJ1-4, reads GAGVSQSPSNKVTEKGKDVELRCDPISGHTALYWYRQSLGQGLEFLIYFQGNSAPDKSGLPSDRFSAERTGGSVSTLTIQRTQQEDSAVYLCASSLVGAEKLFFGSGTQLSVL.

The chain is built from TRBV4-3 and TRBJ2-7, with TRBD1 matching over 10 bases. Germline loops: CDR1 LGHNA, CDR2 YSLEER. This CDR3 comprises 15 residues. Trimming removed 0 bases from V and 2 bases from J; junction bases left unmatched: 1. CDR3 in amino acids: CASSQETGGTYEQYF. CDR3 bases: TGCGCCAGCAGCCAAGAGACAGGGGGCACCTACGAGCAGTACTTC.

Only one count was recorded for this clone. This chain uses TRBV10-3 with TRBJ2-1; a possible D gene is TRBD2 (6 bases). The CDR3 contains 16 residues. With 3 bases removed from V and 3 bases from J, the gap between germline ends came to 15 bases. In germline, CDR1 is ENHRY, CDR2 SYGVKD. The CDR3 sequence is CAISDMVLALYNEQFF. DNA of the CDR3: TGTGCCATCAGTGATATGGTCCTAGCGCTCTACAATGAGCAGTTCTTC.

V and J are TRBV7-2 and TRBJ2-7, with 9 nucleotides matching TRBD1. V shed 5 bases, J shed 2 bases, and the junction held 4 bases outside the gene matches. CDR1 is SGHTA and CDR2 is FQGNSA in the germline V gene. The CDR3 runs to 14 residues. The CDR3 region has the DNA TGTGCCAGCAGCCAGGACAGGGGCCCCTACGAGCAGTACTTC. This codes for CASSQDRGPYEQYF.

V is TRBV2 and J is TRBJ2-1, with 8 bases fitting TRBD1. Germline V gene data show CDR1 as SNHLY and CDR2 as FYNNEI. The trim removed 11 bases at V and 6 bases at J, leaving 6 bases unmatched. CDR3 size: 12 residues. The CDR3 bases are TGTGCCGGCAAACAGGGGGGCAATGAGCAGTTCTTC. It yields the protein CAGKQGGNEQFF.

The chain has TRBV7-2 and TRBJ2-7; tentatively, D is TRBD2 (5 bases). Trimming left V 1 base short and J 3 bases short, with 16 bases between. The CDR3 has 16 residues. Germline V lookup: CDR1 SGHTA, CDR2 FQGNSA. The CDR3 nucleotides are TGTGCCAGCAGCTTAGTAGATTTGACTATAAACTACGAGCAGTACTTC. Encoded protein: CASSLVDLTINYEQYF.

The chain combines TRBV19 with TRBJ2-2; perhaps TRBD1 as D (6 bases). The CDR3 spans 13 residues. CDR1 is LNHDA and CDR2 is SQIVND in the germline V gene (reference sequence). Trimming left V 6 bases short and J 4 bases short, with 9 bases between. CDR3 in amino acids: CASRLRGTGELFF. DNA for the CDR3: TGTGCCAGTAGACTCAGGGGCACCGGGGAGCTGTTTTTT. The full variable domain, its missing parts supplied by reference TRBV19 and TRBJ2-2, is DGGITQSPKYLFRKEGQNVTLSCEQNLNHDAMYWYRQDPGQGLRLIYYSQIVNDFQKGDIAEGYSVSREKKESFPLTVTSAQKNPTAFYLCASRLRGTGELFFGEGSRLTVL.

The chain couples TRBV11-2 to TRBJ2-1, with a possible D match to TRBD1 (6 bases). V lost 8 bases and J lost 0, with 14 bases in between. The CDR3 has 15 residues. Germline V gene data show CDR1 as SGHAT and CDR2 as FQNNGV. The CDR3 DNA follows: TGTGCCAGCGCTAAAGTAGGGGGCTCCTACAATGAGCAGTTCTTC. Translation: CASAKVGGSYNEQFF. Supplemented by reference TRBV11-2 and TRBJ2-1, the full variable domain reads EAGVAQSPRYKIIEKRQSVAFWCNPISGHATLYWYQQILGQGPKLLIQFQNNGVVDDSQLPKDRFSAERLKGVDSTLKIQPAKLEDSAVYLCASAKVGGSYNEQFFGPGTRLTVL.

The gene calls are TRBV2 and TRBJ1-2; 8 bases line up with TRBD1. Germline trimming cut 4 bases from V and 5 bases from J; bases unmatched to any gene: 9. CDR1 and CDR2 from the germline V gene are SNHLY and FYNNEI. The length of the CDR3 is 15 residues. CDR3 in DNA: TGTGCCAGCAGTGGAGGGGCAGGGGGCGAATATGGCTACACCTTC. Encoded protein: CASSGGAGGEYGYTF.

The rearrangement links TRBV24-1 to TRBJ2-3; 7 nucleotides align to TRBD2. V was pared by 3 bases and J by 2 bases, with 7 bases of the junction left unmatched. From germline, CDR1 is KGHDR and CDR2 SFDVKD. This CDR3 has 16 amino acids. CDR3 sequence reads: CATSDPPAGATDTQYF. The CDR3 bases are TGTGCCACCAGTGATCCCCCGGCGGGAGCCACAGATACGCAGTATTTT.

The J gene is TRBJ1-3, the V gene TRBV6-1; D is unresolved. The CDR3 spans 16 residues. Germline CDR1 and CDR2: MNHNS and SASEGT. The germline V and J ends were trimmed by 2 bases and 3 bases, with 14 bases remaining between them. This CDR3 reads CASSERWEEHGNTIYF. CDR3 sequence (DNA): TGTGCCAGCAGTGAACGGTGGGAGGAACATGGAAACACCATATATTTT.

This clone occurred once. The chain carries TRBV2 and TRBJ1-6; tentative D call: TRBD1 (5 bases). The CDR3 is made up of 15 amino acids. The germline V gene has CDR1 SNHLY and CDR2 FYNNEI. V lost 7 bases, J lost 9 bases, and 19 bases lay in between. The CDR3 DNA is TGTGCCAGCACTCCCGGGACCGACCAAGGTTCACCCCTCCACTTT. It translates to CASTPGTDQGSPLHF.

The chain recombines TRBV6-5 with TRBJ1-6; 7 bases agree with TRBD1. CDR3 length: 16 amino acids. From germline, CDR1 is MNHEY and CDR2 SVGAGI. J gave up 7 bases and V 2 bases, and 8 bases lay outside the gene matches. The CDR3 sequence: CASSYDPNRGNSPLHF. DNA of the CDR3: TGTGCCAGCAGTTACGACCCGAACAGGGGCAATTCACCCCTCCACTTT.

The chain is built from TRBV14 and TRBJ1-1; possibly TRBD1 for D (6 bases). V lost 2 bases, J lost 11 bases, and 15 bases lay in between. In germline, CDR1 is SGHDN, CDR2 FVKESK. The length of the CDR3 is 13 residues. The CDR3 is CASSQWNRGTAFF. The CDR3 DNA follows: TGTGCCAGCAGCCAATGGAATAGGGGGACGGCTTTCTTT.

Remarks on this clone: The same CDR3 also results from other DNA sequences found in this sample. The CDR3 DNA follows: TGCGCCAGCAGCCAAGATCTCGGCAATCAGCCCCAGCATTTT. Its translation: CASSQDLGNQPQHF. The chain combines TRBV4-3 with TRBJ1-5, with unresolved D. There are 14 residues in the CDR3. Germline V gene sequence: CDR1 LGHNA, CDR2 YSLEER. With 0 bases removed from V and 2 bases from J, the gap between germline ends came to 5 bases.

The genes are TRBV19 and TRBJ1-2, with a possible D match to TRBD1 (5 bases). Germline CDR1 LNHDA, CDR2 SQIVND (reference sequence). The CDR3 consists of 13 residues. V was trimmed by 7 bases and J by 4 bases, leaving 13 bases between them. The CDR3 here is CASKIREGYGYTF. The CDR3 nucleotides are TGTGCCAGTAAAATCAGGGAGGGCTATGGCTACACCTTC.

This chain uses TRBV6-6 with TRBJ2-2; D is ambiguous. CDR1 and CDR2 from the germline V gene are MNHNY and SVGAGI (reference sequence). The ends were cut back, 8 bases at V and 5 bases at J, with 15 bases in the middle. This CDR3 is built from 14 residues. CDR3 residues: CASRIGPVTGELFF. The CDR3 region has the DNA TGTGCCAGCCGCATTGGGCCTGTTACCGGGGAGCTGTTTTTT.

This clone was seen a handful of times. This chain links TRBV6-1 with TRBJ2-7, with D tentatively TRBD2 (5 bases). The CDR3 runs to 12 residues. The V end was cut by 2 bases, the J end by 4 bases, with 6 bases between. Germline assignment: CDR1 MNHNS and CDR2 SASEGT. CDR3 loop: CASSEWRYEQYF. In nucleotides, the CDR3 is TGTGCCAGCAGTGAATGGAGGTACGAGCAGTACTTC.

V and J are TRBV18 and TRBJ2-7; D remains ambiguous. Trimming removed 8 bases from V and 6 bases from J, with 23 bases in between. This CDR3 is built from 15 residues. Germline-derived CDR1 and CDR2 are KGHSH and LQKENI. The CDR3 sequence is CASAHQVYYPVEQYF. CDR3 DNA sequence: TGTGCCAGCGCCCACCAGGTCTACTATCCGGTCGAGCAGTACTTC.

The genes are TRBV11-2 and TRBJ1-1; the D gene is possibly TRBD1 (6 bases). V was cut by 6 bases and J by 4 bases, with 12 bases left in between. The CDR3 is 13 amino acids. The germline V gene encodes CDR1 SGHAT and CDR2 FQNNGV. The CDR3 sequence is CASRSPGATEAFF. In DNA, the CDR3 is TGTGCCAGCAGATCACCGGGGGCCACTGAAGCTTTCTTT.

The rearrangement links TRBV25-1 to TRBJ2-2, with 11 bases that match TRBD1. J was trimmed by 4 bases and V by 5 bases; bases with no gene match: 12. The CDR3 runs to 18 residues. Germline V gene data show CDR1 as MGHDK and CDR2 as SYGVNS. In DNA, the CDR3 is TGTGCCAGCAGTCAGACAAGGACAGGGGGCTGGGGCACCGGGGAGCTGTTTTTT. Amino acid sequence: CASSQTRTGGWGTGELFF.